The 25 T cell receptor beta chains reported below all come from one sample, sequenced in a study of OX40 agonist ivuxolimab in advanced cancers. Clones were read by immunoSEQ multiplex PCR, and TCRdb kept only the in-frame ones, dropping some. The sample records approximately 40,000 clones, about 90% being singletons. Source: CD4+ or CD8+ T cells sorted from blood, taken in a trial of the OX40 agonist ivuxolimab. The receptors were gathered from an adult with an advanced solid tumor such as melanoma, head and neck, liver or kidney cancer.

The chain recombines TRBV19 with TRBJ2-7; perhaps D is TRBD1 or TRBD2 (5 bases each). Germline V gives CDR1 LNHDA, CDR2 SQIVND (reference sequence). The CDR3 has 13 amino acids. V dropped 6 bases and J dropped 7 bases, with 16 bases sitting between them. The CDR3 loop reads CASSRDPRSEQYF. The CDR3, as DNA: TGTGCCAGTAGCCGGGACCCAAGGTCAGAGCAGTACTTC.

The chain joins TRBV9 to TRBJ2-2; D assignment may be TRBD1 or TRBD2 (5 bases each). V dropped 0 bases and J dropped 6 bases, with 9 bases sitting between them. Germline values: CDR1 SGDLS, CDR2 YYNGEE. CDR3 length: 14 residues. The CDR3 loop reads CASSVEGDAGELFF. For the CDR3, the DNA is TGTGCCAGCAGCGTAGAAGGGGACGCCGGGGAGCTGTTTTTT.

V is TRBV5-1 and J is TRBJ2-7; the match to TRBD1 covers 7 bases. After removal of 3 bases from V and 0 bases from J, the junction contained 3 bases not matched to a gene. This CDR3 has 14 amino acids. Germline V gives CDR1 SGHRS, CDR2 YFSETQ. CDR3: CASSWGQNSYEQYF. Written as DNA, the CDR3 is TGCGCCAGCAGCTGGGGACAGAACTCCTACGAGCAGTACTTC.

The chain is built from TRBV7-9 and TRBJ1-3; D is perhaps TRBD1 (5 bases). The CDR3 spans 16 residues. The germline V gene has CDR1 SEHNR and CDR2 FQNEAQ (reference sequence). V was clipped by 4 bases and J by 4 bases, with 17 bases between them. CDR3 sequence: CASSSGQYSYGNTIYF. For the CDR3, the DNA is TGTGCCAGCAGCTCGGGGCAGTACTCTTACGGAAACACCATATATTTT.

The CDR3 DNA reads as TGTGCCAGCAGCCGGGACAGCTCTGGAAACACCATATATTTT. It encodes CASSRDSSGNTIYF. The gene calls are TRBV2 and TRBJ1-3; 7 bases agree with TRBD1. The CDR3 loop spans 14 amino acids. Losses at the gene ends were 6 bases for V and 0 bases for J; bases not matched to a gene: 2. The germline CDR1 and CDR2 sequences are SNHLY and FYNNEI. Full variable domain (outside the CDR3, taken from reference TRBV2 and TRBJ1-3): EPEVTQTPSHQVTQMGQEVILRCVPISNHLYFYWYRQILGQKVEFLVSFYNNEISEKSEIFDDQFSVERPDGSNFTLKIRSTKLEDSAMYFCASSRDSSGNTIYFGEGSWLTVV.

CDR3 nucleotides: TGTGCCAGCAGCTATACGGGGGGGACTGAAGCTTTCTTT. Translating gives CASSYTGGTEAFF. The chain combines TRBV5-8 with TRBJ1-1, with D perhaps matching TRBD1 (5 bases). The CDR3 has 13 residues. From germline, CDR1 is SGHTS and CDR2 YDEGEE. V was cut by 3 bases and J by 5 bases, with 11 bases left in between.

This clone was recorded a few times. V gene TRBV19 combines with J gene TRBJ2-4; D unclear. CDR1 is LNHDA, CDR2 SQIVND, per germline (reference sequence). CDR3 size: 15 residues. Trimming took off 4 bases at V and 4 bases at J, with 14 bases between the two ends. This CDR3 reads CASSTGGPIKNIQYF. The CDR3 region has the DNA TGTGCCAGTAGTACAGGCGGACCTATTAAAAACATTCAGTACTTC.

The CDR3 reads CASTLQGHNEQFF. CDR3 in DNA: TGTGCCAGTACTTTGCAAGGCCACAATGAGCAGTTCTTC. This chain links TRBV19 with TRBJ2-1; D gene unclear. V was cut by 7 bases and J by 5 bases, with 12 bases left in between. The CDR3 is 13 amino acids. Looked up from germline, CDR1 is LNHDA and CDR2 is SQIVND (reference sequence).

This sequence joins TRBV2 and TRBJ2-5, with D possibly TRBD2 on 5 matching bases. Germline-derived CDR1 and CDR2 are SNHLY and FYNNEI. Trimming stripped 3 bases from V and 0 bases from J, with 17 bases between. The CDR3 length is 17 residues. CDR3 DNA: TGTGCCAGCAGTGACGCGTTGGGGAGCGGCTACCAAGAGACCCAGTACTTC. Amino acids: CASSDALGSGYQETQYF.

The chain uses TRBV13 and TRBJ1-1; no clear D. Germline V lookup: CDR1 PRHDT, CDR2 FYEKMQ (reference sequence). This CDR3 is 15 amino acids long. Trimming cost V 5 bases and J 5 bases, with 18 bases left between them. For the CDR3, the DNA is TGTGCCAGCAGCCCCTCCGGGTTAGACATAACTGAAGCTTTCTTT. Its protein is CASSPSGLDITEAFF.

This sequence joins TRBV5-1 and TRBJ1-6; 8 nucleotides line up with TRBD1. With V trimmed by 3 bases and J by 7 bases, 3 bases remained unmatched. The CDR3 is made up of 14 amino acids. Germline V gene data show CDR1 as SGHRS and CDR2 as YFSETQ. CDR3 sequence (DNA): TGCGCCAGCAGCTATGGACAGGGAAATTCACCCCTCCACTTT. Translated: CASSYGQGNSPLHF.

The chain combines TRBV5-1 with TRBJ2-3; TRBD2 matches at 8 bases. V was pared by 4 bases and J by 0 bases, with 10 bases of the junction left unmatched. This CDR3 has 17 residues. Per germline, CDR1 SGHRS and CDR2 YFSETQ. In DNA form, the CDR3 reads TGCGCCAGCAGCCCCGAGGCTAGCGGGTCAAGCACAGATACGCAGTATTTT. Translated, it gives CASSPEASGSSTDTQYF. Drawing the rest from reference TRBV5-1 and TRBJ2-3, the complete variable domain is KAGVTQTPRYLIKTRGQQVTLSCSPISGHRSVSWYQQTPGQGLQFLFEYFSETQRNKGNFPGRFSGRQFSNSRSEMNVSTLELGDSALYLCASSPEASGSSTDTQYFGPGTRLTVL.

This clone was seen more than once but under ten times. The chain recombines TRBV6-4 with TRBJ2-2, with D perhaps matching TRBD1 or TRBD2 (6 bases each). The V and J ends lost 0 bases and 4 bases respectively, with 9 bases between them. This CDR3 contains 15 residues. CDR1 MRHNA and CDR2 SNTAGT come from the germline V gene. CDR3 in DNA: TGTGCCAGCAGTGACTCGAGGGGGGCCACCGGGGAGCTGTTTTTT. Protein product: CASSDSRGATGELFF.

For this clone: Other nucleotide sequences from this sample produce the same CDR3. This rearrangement joins TRBV27 to TRBJ1-5; no definite D call. Trimming cost V 0 bases and J 4 bases, with 10 bases left between them. Germline V gives CDR1 MNHEY, CDR2 SMNVEV (reference sequence). The CDR3 has 15 residues. The CDR3 nucleotides read TGTGCCAGCAGTTTATCTCGAACAGAGAATCAGCCCCAGCATTTT. Its translation is CASSLSRTENQPQHF.

CDR3 nucleotides: TGCAGCGTTGAATCCCGGGACAGGGTGTACAATGAGCAGTTCTTC. It yields the protein CSVESRDRVYNEQFF. This chain uses TRBV29-1 with TRBJ2-1, with TRBD1 identical over 9 bases. Germline CDR1 is SQVTM and CDR2 is ANQGSEA. The CDR3 consists of 15 residues. Trimming removed 2 bases from V and 4 bases from J; junction bases left unmatched: 6.

The rearrangement links TRBV15 to TRBJ2-3, with 13 bases aligning to TRBD2. Trimming removed 0 bases from V and 1 base from J; junction bases left unmatched: 10. The CDR3 loop spans 20 amino acids. Germline CDR1 reads LNHNV; CDR2 reads YYDKDF (reference sequence). The CDR3 region is CATSRDTSGGALLGTDTQYF. The CDR3 DNA reads TGTGCCACCAGCAGAGATACTAGCGGGGGGGCCCTTTTGGGCACAGATACGCAGTATTTT.

This rearrangement joins TRBV30 to TRBJ1-1; 7 bases are shared with TRBD1. The V segment lost 2 bases and the J segment 7 bases; nucleotides outside the gene matches: 4. Germline CDR1 GTSNPN, CDR2 SVGIG (reference sequence). The CDR3 extends over 12 amino acids. The CDR3 nucleotides read TGTGCCTGGAGTCCCGGGACAGTTGAAGCTTTCTTT. Amino acid sequence: CAWSPGTVEAFF.

The gene calls are TRBV7-6 and TRBJ1-1, with D maybe TRBD1 (5 bases). Per the germline V gene, CDR1 is SGHVS and CDR2 is FNYEAQ. The CDR3 length is 13 residues. V lost 1 base and J 3 bases, leaving 6 bases between the germline ends. In DNA, the CDR3 is TGTGCCAGCAGCTTAGGAGGGGACACTGAAGCTTTCTTT. Encoded protein: CASSLGGDTEAFF.

This clone was detected once. The chain uses TRBV30 and TRBJ1-1; D remains ambiguous. Germline CDR1 and CDR2: GTSNPN and SVGIG (reference sequence). V lost 4 bases and J lost 2, with 11 bases in between. The CDR3 is 13 residues long. The CDR3 here is CAWTFGGNTEAFF. CDR3 nucleotides: TGTGCCTGGACATTTGGTGGAAACACTGAAGCTTTCTTT.

This chain uses TRBV5-1 with TRBJ1-1; D is undetermined. Germline V gene data show CDR1 as SGHRS and CDR2 as YFSETQ. Between the trimmed V and J ends, which lost 0 bases and 3 bases, there was a span of 12 bases. This CDR3 spans 15 amino acids. CDR3 sequence reads: CASSLAAFEDTEAFF. The CDR3 bases are TGCGCCAGCAGCTTGGCCGCATTTGAAGACACTGAAGCTTTCTTT.

This clone occurred once. The rearrangement uses TRBV27 and TRBJ2-3; the match to TRBD2 covers 10 bases. CDR3 size: 19 residues. In germline, CDR1 is MNHEY, CDR2 SMNVEV (reference sequence). The V segment lost 6 bases and the J segment 2 bases; nucleotides outside the gene matches: 17. The CDR3 protein is CASRAPAYPSGGATDTQYF. The CDR3 DNA follows: TGTGCCAGCAGGGCCCCAGCTTACCCGAGCGGGGGGGCCACAGATACGCAGTATTTT.

The rearrangement joins TRBV6-9 to TRBJ2-2; 9 nucleotides agree with TRBD2. Germline V gene lookup returns CDR1 MNHGY and CDR2 SVAAGI. This CDR3 spans 17 amino acids. J gave up 4 bases and V 5 bases, and 11 bases lay outside the gene matches. The CDR3, as DNA: TGTGCCAGCAGTCCCTCTTTGCGGGGGGGCGGCACCGGGGAGCTGTTTTTT. It yields the protein CASSPSLRGGGTGELFF.

The rearrangement joins TRBV4-1 to TRBJ2-7; a weak D match, TRBD2 (7 bases). CDR1 MGHRA and CDR2 YSYEKL come from the germline V gene. This CDR3 contains 16 residues. V shed 0 bases and J shed 3 bases, with 15 bases lying between them. CDR3 amino acids: CASSQEFRGGHYEQYF. The CDR3 region has the DNA TGCGCCAGCAGCCAAGAGTTCCGCGGGGGACACTACGAGCAGTACTTC.

The genes are TRBV19 and TRBJ2-1; D is undetermined. This CDR3 has 13 amino acids. V was clipped by 5 bases and J by 4 bases, with 9 bases between them. The V gene's germline CDR1 is LNHDA and CDR2 SQIVND (reference sequence). The CDR3 DNA reads as TGTGCCAGTAGTTTGACTTCATACAATGAGCAGTTCTTC. It yields the protein CASSLTSYNEQFF.

The chain employs TRBV27 and TRBJ2-7; 7 bases match TRBD1. The CDR3 sequence is 14 residues long. Unmatched junction bases numbered 8, after V lost 6 bases and J lost 3 bases. CDR1 and CDR2 (germline): MNHEY, SMNVEV (reference sequence). CDR3 sequence: CASRPRDRSYEQYF. The CDR3, as DNA: TGTGCCAGCAGACCACGGGACAGAAGCTACGAGCAGTACTTC.